This passage covers 30 T cell receptor beta chains from one sample sequenced in a study of T cells after yellow fever vaccination. MiXCR was run by TCRdb on the 5' RACE reads, yielding one entry per CDR3 protein. Of about 630,000 distinct CDR3 sequences in the sample, 9% to 15% are singletons; the top ten hold about 15%. Source: PBMCs, taken on the day of the yellow fever booster vaccination. Receptors originate from a man younger than 45 who received the YFV17D yellow fever vaccine.

This rearrangement joins TRBV11-2 to TRBJ2-7; 7 positions agree with TRBD1. With 5 bases clipped from V and 2 bases from J, the junction kept 21 bases outside the gene matches. The CDR3 extends over 19 amino acids. Germline assignment: CDR1 SGHAT and CDR2 FQNNGV. As DNA, the CDR3 is TGTGCCAGCAGCGCCCCAGGGGGTCTATTAGCGACCTTAGCCTACGAGCAGTACTTC. This translates into CASSAPGGLLATLAYEQYF.

In the case of this clonotype: Relative to the germline gene, one junction end is altered; a read error may explain this. The V and J genes are TRBV7-7 and TRBJ2-5, with a weak D call TRBD2 (5 bases). Germline V gives CDR1 SSHAT, CDR2 FNYEAQ (reference sequence). The CDR3 spans 15 residues. CDR3 in amino acids: CASSSPGMLQETQYF. The CDR3 DNA sequence: TGTGCTAGCAGCTCACCCGGGATGCTTCAAGAGACCCAGTACTTC.

The V call is TRBV7-3, the J call TRBJ2-3, with 8 bases identical to TRBD2. Germline-derived CDR1 and CDR2 are SGHTA and FQGTGA. The CDR3 is 17 residues long. The V and J ends lost 1 base and 1 base, in that order; junction bases with no gene match: 7. The CDR3 region is CASSLKPRAGGTDTQYF. The CDR3 nucleotides are TGTGCCAGCAGCTTAAAACCCCGAGCGGGAGGCACAGATACGCAGTATTTT.

V usage is TRBV10-3 and J usage is TRBJ1-5; 7 bases map to TRBD1. The CDR3 is made up of 14 amino acids. Unmatched junction bases numbered 6, after V lost 5 bases and J lost 5 bases. CDR1 is ENHRY, CDR2 SYGVKD, per germline. CDR3: CAISRTGGDQPQHF. In DNA form, the CDR3 reads TGTGCCATCAGTCGGACAGGAGGGGATCAGCCCCAGCATTTT.

The chain has TRBV2 and TRBJ1-1, with TRBD1 identical over 7 bases. Germline V gene lookup returns CDR1 SNHLY and CDR2 FYNNEI. V lost 5 bases to trimming and J lost 5 bases; unmatched junction nucleotides: 14. There are 16 residues in the CDR3. The CDR3 loop is CASSPGRQGIRTEAFF. The CDR3 bases are TGTGCCAGCAGTCCGGGTAGACAGGGTATAAGGACTGAAGCTTTCTTT.

The chain employs TRBV7-8 and TRBJ2-3, with 7 bases lining up with TRBD1. This CDR3 contains 16 residues. CDR1 is SGHVS and CDR2 is FQNEAQ in the germline V gene. V shed 3 bases, J shed 5 bases, and the junction held 11 bases outside the gene matches. This chain's CDR3 is CASSLTGLGFVDTQYF. In DNA, the CDR3 is TGTGCCAGCAGCTTGACAGGGTTGGGGTTTGTAGATACGCAGTATTTT.

This chain connects TRBV10-3 to TRBJ2-3; a possible D gene is TRBD1 (5 bases). This CDR3 is built from 13 residues. The V and J ends lost 4 bases and 3 bases respectively, with 8 bases between them. Germline CDR1 and CDR2: ENHRY and SYGVKD. CDR3 coding DNA: TGTGCCATCAGTGCCAGGGTGACAGATACGCAGTATTTT. This gives the protein CAISARVTDTQYF.

The chain uses TRBV7-2 and TRBJ2-5; D remains ambiguous. From germline, CDR1 is SGHTA and CDR2 FQGNSA. This CDR3 has 16 amino acids. Deletions cut 3 bases from V and 5 bases from J, with 19 bases between. The CDR3 sequence: CASSLGSVGGTETQYF. In DNA form, the CDR3 reads TGTGCCAGCAGCTTGGGTTCCGTGGGCGGAACGGAGACCCAGTACTTC.

The CDR3 loop reads CASSVRGLFLEAFF. The CDR3 nucleotides read TGTGCCAGCAGCGTGAGAGGGCTATTCCTTGAAGCTTTCTTT. The rearrangement links TRBV13 to TRBJ1-1; no firm D call. V was pared by 5 bases and J by 7 bases, with 17 bases between. The CDR3 spans 14 residues. Germline-derived CDR1 and CDR2 are PRHDT and FYEKMQ (reference sequence). The whole variable domain, remainder taken from reference TRBV13 and TRBJ1-1, is AAGVIQSPRHLIKEKRETATLKCYPIPRHDTVYWYQQGPGQDPQFLISFYEKMQSDKGSIPDRFSAQQFSDYHSELNMSSLELGDSALYFCASSVRGLFLEAFFGQGTRLTVV.

This clonotype was counted between two and nine times. The rearrangement uses TRBV5-1 and TRBJ2-7; D not resolved. Germline V gene data show CDR1 as SGHRS and CDR2 as YFSETQ. Trimming took 0 bases from V and 4 from J, leaving 11 bases between them. This CDR3 has 14 residues. The CDR3 bases are TGCGCCAGCAGCTTGGGTGTTAACGAATACGAGCAGTACTTC. Residues: CASSLGVNEYEQYF.

This chain uses TRBV19 with TRBJ2-1; TRBD2 might be the D (5 bases). The V and J ends lost 4 bases and 12 bases respectively, with 19 bases between them. Germline values: CDR1 LNHDA, CDR2 SQIVND (reference sequence). The CDR3 runs 14 residues. CDR3 in amino acids: CASSSFVDSKRQFF. CDR3 DNA sequence: TGTGCCAGTAGTAGTTTTGTGGACTCAAAGCGGCAGTTCTTC.

The rearrangement joins TRBV29-1 to TRBJ2-5; D may match TRBD1 or TRBD2 (5 bases each). V lost 3 bases to trimming and J lost 5 bases, with 19 bases between them. The CDR3 runs to 15 residues. Germline V gives CDR1 SQVTM, CDR2 ANQGSEA. This CDR3 reads CSVDTPGATEETQYF. In DNA, the CDR3 is TGCAGCGTTGATACTCCCGGGGCGACCGAGGAGACCCAGTACTTC. Combining the CDR3 with reference TRBV29-1 and TRBJ2-5 gives the whole variable domain SAVISQKPSRDICQRGTSLTIQCQVDSQVTMMFWYRQQPGQSLTLIATANQGSEATYESGFVIDKFPISRPNLTFSTLTVSNMSPEDSSIYLCSVDTPGATEETQYFGPGTRLLVL.

The chain joins TRBV5-6 to TRBJ2-7; either TRBD1 or TRBD2 may supply D (6 bases each). CDR1 and CDR2 (germline): SGHDT, YYEEEE. This CDR3 region has 16 residues. Trimming left V 0 bases short and J 7 bases short, with 20 bases between. The CDR3, as DNA: TGTGCCAGCAGCTTGGCCTGGGGGGCCGCGATCTTGGAGCAGTACTTC. Translation: CASSLAWGAAILEQYF.

This clonotype appeared a few times. This chain links TRBV12-3 or TRBV12-4 with TRBJ1-1; D is possibly TRBD1 (5 bases). The CDR3 totals 13 residues. Trimming removed 6 bases from V and 1 base from J, with 9 bases in between. CDR3 in amino acids: CASSDQGNTEAFF. DNA of the CDR3: TGTGCCAGCAGCGACCAGGGGAACACTGAAGCTTTCTTT.

The chain links TRBV30 to TRBJ2-1; TRBD2 matches at 9 bases. Trimming took 3 bases from V and 2 from J; bases not matched to a gene: 14. The CDR3 runs to 18 residues. Germline assignment: CDR1 GTSNPN and CDR2 SVGIG (reference sequence). CDR3 nucleotides: TGTGCCTGGAGAAGGGCCGCGGGCGGGGGGGCCACCTACAATGAGCAGTTCTTC. Translated: CAWRRAAGGGATYNEQFF.

CDR3 DNA: TGTGCCAGCAGCGTAGCTCGGGCAGGGTCGGCTGAAGCTTTCTTT. Amino acid sequence: CASSVARAGSAEAFF. The V and J genes are TRBV9 and TRBJ1-1; tentatively, D is TRBD1 (5 bases). V lost 0 bases and J lost 6, with 15 bases in between. CDR1 and CDR2 (germline): SGDLS, YYNGEE. The CDR3 has 15 amino acids.

This chain connects TRBV25-1 to TRBJ2-5; a weak D match, TRBD2 (5 bases). Per the germline V gene, CDR1 is MGHDK and CDR2 is SYGVNS. There are 14 residues in the CDR3. Trimming removed 7 bases at V and 1 base at J, with 13 bases between. The CDR3 DNA reads TGTGCCAGCAAAGGGCTGAGGGTCCAAGAGACCCAGTACTTC. Its translation: CASKGLRVQETQYF.

This chain joins TRBV29-1 and TRBJ2-1; TRBD1 aligns across 7 bases. CDR3 size: 14 residues. Per germline, CDR1 SQVTM and CDR2 ANQGSEA. J was trimmed by 4 bases and V by 4 bases; bases with no gene match: 7. Written as DNA, the CDR3 is TGCAGCGTTGGTAGGGACAGAAAATACAATGAGCAGTTCTTC. It yields the protein CSVGRDRKYNEQFF.

The chain's CDR3 is CASSPRYGDKYYNEQFF. CDR3 nucleotide sequence: TGTGCCAGCAGCCCTCGGTACGGGGACAAGTACTACAATGAGCAGTTCTTC. The rearrangement joins TRBV9 to TRBJ2-1; tentatively, D is TRBD1 (6 bases). V was clipped by 4 bases and J by 3 bases, with 20 bases between them. CDR3 size: 17 residues. Germline V gene data show CDR1 as SGDLS and CDR2 as YYNGEE.

This clonotype was recorded a few times. J is TRBJ1-1 and V is TRBV10-3; 8 bases match TRBD1. The V gene's germline CDR1 is ENHRY and CDR2 SYGVKD. Germline trimming cut 6 bases from V and 9 bases from J; bases unmatched to any gene: 3. This CDR3 comprises 11 residues. CDR3 coding DNA: TGTGCCATCAGCGACAGGGGAAAAGCTTTCTTT. Amino acid sequence: CAISDRGKAFF.

The chain has TRBV7-2 and TRBJ2-1, with 11 bases fitting TRBD2. Germline trimming cut 5 bases from V and 8 bases from J; bases unmatched to any gene: 8. The CDR3 runs to 15 residues. The germline V gene encodes CDR1 SGHTA and CDR2 FQGNSA. This chain's CDR3 is CASSLTSGSVDEQFF. The DNA for the CDR3 is TGTGCCAGCAGCCTTACTAGCGGGAGTGTAGATGAGCAGTTCTTC.

This clonotype showed up just a few times. The genes are TRBV7-2 and TRBJ2-7, with D perhaps TRBD1 (6 bases). CDR3 length equals 13 residues. V was shortened by 4 bases and J by 2 bases, with 9 bases between the two germline ends. Germline loops: CDR1 SGHTA, CDR2 FQGNSA. The CDR3 DNA is TGTGCCAGCAGCTCAGGGGCCCCCTACGAGCAGTACTTC. Translating it yields CASSSGAPYEQYF.

This clonotype occurred a few times. The rearrangement links TRBV4-3 to TRBJ2-7, with 8 bases lining up with TRBD1. The length of the CDR3 is 15 residues. CDR1 is LGHNA and CDR2 is YSLEER in the germline V gene. Trimming removed 0 bases from V and 6 bases from J; junction bases left unmatched: 7. This CDR3 reads CASSQDTGQVREQYF. The DNA for the CDR3 is TGCGCCAGCAGCCAAGATACGGGACAGGTTCGCGAGCAGTACTTC.

CDR3 residues: CASSLASSGVFTEAFF. The DNA for the CDR3 is TGTGCCAGCAGCTTGGCCTCTTCAGGGGTGTTCACTGAAGCTTTCTTT. The chain is built from TRBV5-6 and TRBJ1-1; a weak D match, TRBD1 (6 bases). CDR1 and CDR2 (germline): SGHDT, YYEEEE. This CDR3 is 16 amino acids long. Trimming took 0 bases from V and 4 from J, leaving 16 bases between them.

This clonotype was seen a few times. The chain has TRBV7-9 and TRBJ2-5; 8 nucleotides align to TRBD2. Looked up from germline, CDR1 is SEHNR and CDR2 is FQNEAQ (reference sequence). After removal of 6 bases from V and 2 bases from J, the junction contained 8 bases not matched to a gene. This CDR3 region has 15 residues. CDR3: CASRPPGTRQETQYF. CDR3 nucleotides: TGTGCCAGCAGGCCCCCGGGGACTAGGCAAGAGACCCAGTACTTC.

This clonotype was found a few times. This chain links TRBV7-9 with TRBJ1-6; 7 bases fit TRBD1. Germline V gives CDR1 SEHNR, CDR2 FQNEAQ (reference sequence). V lost 1 base, J lost 6 bases, and 3 bases stayed unmatched. The CDR3 is made up of 15 amino acids. The CDR3, as DNA: TGTGCCAGCAGCTTAGAGGGGGCTGGTAATTCACCCCTCCACTTT. Translation gives CASSLEGAGNSPLHF. Full variable domain (missing parts from reference TRBV7-9 and TRBJ1-6): DTGVSQNPRHKITKRGQNVTFRCDPISEHNRLYWYRQTLGQGPEFLTYFQNEAQLEKSRLLSDRFSAERPKGSFSTLEIQRTEQGDSAMYLCASSLEGAGNSPLHFGNGTRLTVT.

This clonotype was recorded a few times. The chain's CDR3 is CASSYHNYGYTF. In DNA form, the CDR3 reads TGTGCCAGCAGTTACCATAACTATGGCTACACCTTC. The gene calls are TRBV6-6 and TRBJ1-2, with no clear D. The germline gives CDR1 MNHNY, CDR2 SVGAGI (reference sequence). V gave up 2 bases and J gave up 1 base, with 2 bases separating them. The CDR3 runs 12 residues.

The chain links TRBV20-1 to TRBJ2-3; D uncertain. V was cut by 3 bases and J by 4 bases, with 5 bases left in between. This CDR3 is 11 amino acids long. Germline loops: CDR1 DFQATT, CDR2 SNEGSKA (reference sequence). Written as DNA, the CDR3 is TGCAGTGCTAGCCGCCCAGATACGCAGTATTTT. The encoded protein is CSASRPDTQYF.

V usage is TRBV5-1 and J usage is TRBJ2-3; the D is unclear. Trimming shortened V by 4 bases and J by 2 bases, and 14 bases separated the two germline ends. The length of the CDR3 is 15 residues. Germline loops: CDR1 SGHRS, CDR2 YFSETQ. The CDR3 nucleotides are TGCGCCAGCAGCCGCTGGAGCTCCGACACAGATACGCAGTATTTT. This codes for CASSRWSSDTDTQYF.

This clonotype was seen only a few times. The chain couples TRBV23-1 to TRBJ2-5; D is possibly TRBD1 or TRBD2 (6 bases each). TRBV23-1 qualifies as an ORF whose function is uncertain. V lost 3 bases and J 2 bases, leaving 10 bases between the germline ends. The length of the CDR3 is 14 residues. The CDR3 bases are TGCGCCAGCAGTCATACAGGGAGGCAAGAGACCCAGTACTTC. It is translated as CASSHTGRQETQYF.